The next 23 T cell receptor beta chains were all read from a single sample in a study of regulatory T cells in long-lasting Graves disease. Investigators prepared the TCR beta libraries by applying iRepertoire HTBI primers and Arm-PCR of CDR3 regions. TCRdb reanalysed the multiplex PCR reads using MiXCR and keeps one entry per CDR3 protein. The repertoire holds 350,000 to 400,000 distinct CDR3 sequences, roughly 16% seen once, with approximately 22% in the top ten. Time point meaning: newly diagnosed GD, antithyroid drugs for less than 3 months. With RNA extracted from PBMCs as input, the TCR library was made. Source: peripheral blood mononuclear cells (PBMCs), taken at new diagnosis, from a patient treated with antithyroid drugs. Every receptor here comes from a female donor with Graves disease.

The chain is built from TRBV29-1 and TRBJ1-2; no reliable D call. The germline V gene has CDR1 SQVTM and CDR2 ANQGSEA. Trimming removed 7 bases at V and 6 bases at J, with 15 bases between. The CDR3 spans 12 residues. The CDR3 DNA sequence: TGCAGCGGGAACCGGGATCTGGATGGCTACACCTTC. Its translation is CSGNRDLDGYTF. The variable domain in full, with the rest retrieved from reference TRBV29-1 and TRBJ1-2, is SAVISQKPSRDICQRGTSLTIQCQVDSQVTMMFWYRQQPGQSLTLIATANQGSEATYESGFVIDKFPISRPNLTFSTLTVSNMSPEDSSIYLCSGNRDLDGYTFGSGTRLTVV.

There are many counts of this clonotype. The gene calls are TRBV12-3 or TRBV12-4 and TRBJ1-2, with 7 bases matching TRBD1. V shed 5 bases, J shed 0 bases, and the junction held 9 bases outside the gene matches. The CDR3 covers 16 residues. The CDR3 DNA is TGTGCCAGCAGTATATACCGGGACAGCGCTAACTATGGCTACACCTTC. Translated, it gives CASSIYRDSANYGYTF.

This clonotype was recorded at least ten times. The rearrangement links TRBV27 to TRBJ2-7, with 7 bases matching TRBD1. V trimming: 4 bases; J trimming: 3 bases; junction bases outside the gene matches: 6. Germline V CDR1 and CDR2: MNHEY, SMNVEV (reference sequence). This CDR3 contains 14 residues. CDR3 protein: CASSSRTGFYEQYF. CDR3 nucleotides: TGTGCCAGCAGTTCCCGGACAGGATTCTACGAGCAGTACTTC.

Ten or more counts support this clonotype. The chain uses TRBV9 and TRBJ1-2; possible D gene TRBD1, 5 bases. Deletions cut 3 bases from V and 2 bases from J, with 17 bases between. In germline, CDR1 is SGDLS, CDR2 YYNGEE. The CDR3 is 16 residues long. The CDR3 DNA reads as TGTGCCAGCAGCGCGACCCCGGGGGAATACAACTATGGCTACACCTTC. It encodes CASSATPGEYNYGYTF.

This clonotype was detected ten times or more. The V call is TRBV12-5, the J call TRBJ1-5; a weak D match, TRBD1 (5 bases). Per the germline V gene, CDR1 is LGHNT and CDR2 is FRNRAP. This CDR3 contains 15 residues. V lost 0 bases and J 7 bases, leaving 13 bases between the germline ends. The CDR3 sequence: CASGLVLGVRQPQHF. CDR3 DNA sequence: TGTGCTAGTGGTTTGGTATTGGGGGTACGGCAGCCCCAGCATTTT.

Many counts were recorded for this clonotype. The CDR3 spells CATKQGSGDQPQHF. CDR3 nucleotides: TGTGCCACCAAACAGGGGTCGGGGGATCAGCCCCAGCATTTT. The chain links TRBV6-1 to TRBJ1-5; 7 positions agree with TRBD1. The CDR3 is 14 amino acids. Germline V gives CDR1 MNHNS, CDR2 SASEGT. V dropped 10 bases and J dropped 5; count of bases not matched to a gene: 11.

This clonotype was recorded a few times. The chain is built from TRBV11-2 and TRBJ2-1, with D possibly TRBD2 on 6 matching bases. Per germline, CDR1 SGHAT and CDR2 FQNNGV. Trimming removed 5 bases from V and 6 bases from J, with 11 bases in between. CDR3 length: 13 residues. CDR3 nucleotides: TGTGCCAGCAGCGCGGGACGGATCAATGAGCAGTTCTTC. Amino acids: CASSAGRINEQFF.

The chain couples TRBV11-1 to TRBJ1-1; TRBD1 is a possible D gene (6 bases). The V end was cut by 3 bases, the J end by 6 bases, with 11 bases between. Germline loops: CDR1 SGHAT, CDR2 FQDESV (reference sequence). CDR3 length equals 13 residues. CDR3 amino acids: CASSLDRAAEAFF. The CDR3 DNA is TGTGCCAGCAGCTTGGACAGAGCGGCTGAAGCTTTCTTT.

This clonotype turned up a few times. A much larger clone differs by one base, so this may be a read error. This chain uses TRBV6-1 with TRBJ2-2, with a weak D call TRBD2 (5 bases). CDR1 and CDR2 from the germline V gene are MNHNS and SASEGT. There are 18 residues in the CDR3. V shed 8 bases and J shed 6 bases, with 28 bases lying between them. CDR3 loop: CASASYSIREPRAGELFF. CDR3 nucleotides: TGTGCCAGCGCCAGTTATAGTATCCGGGAACCAAGGGCCGGGGAGCTGTTTTTT.

This clonotype appeared many times. The chain combines TRBV28 with TRBJ2-7, with 12 bases lining up with TRBD1. Unmatched junction bases numbered 4, after V lost 6 bases and J lost 4 bases. The germline CDR1 and CDR2 sequences are MDHEN and SYDVKM. The CDR3 is 14 residues long. The CDR3 is CASRGQGARYEQYF. The CDR3 coding sequence is TGTGCCAGCAGGGGACAGGGGGCTCGGTACGAGCAGTACTTC.

This clonotype was recorded only once. A far larger clone is one nucleotide away, so this likely arose from a read error. V usage is TRBV7-2 and J usage is TRBJ2-3, with 9 positions matching TRBD1. Germline CDR1 is SGHTA and CDR2 is FQGNSA. CDR3 length equals 14 residues. The CDR3 region is CACSHDRGTDTQYF. CDR3 coding DNA: TGTGCCTGCAGCCACGACAGGGGGACCGATACGCAGTATTTT.

This clonotype has ten or more counts. V and J are TRBV7-9 and TRBJ2-7; no clear D. The CDR3 extends over 15 amino acids. V lost 2 bases and J 2 bases, leaving 13 bases between the germline ends. The germline V gene encodes CDR1 SEHNR and CDR2 FQNEAQ (reference sequence). The CDR3: CASSLTLAATYEQYF. The CDR3 DNA follows: TGTGCCAGCAGCTTAACTTTAGCAGCCACCTACGAGCAGTACTTC.

V gene TRBV7-2 combines with J gene TRBJ1-6; TRBD1 aligns across 8 bases. The CDR3 consists of 15 residues. Germline trimming cut 5 bases from V and 4 bases from J; bases unmatched to any gene: 4. Germline V gives CDR1 SGHTA, CDR2 FQGNSA. CDR3 nucleotides: TGTGCCAGCAGCAGCCGGACAGGGTATAATTCACCCCTCCACTTT. Translating gives CASSSRTGYNSPLHF.

This clonotype was observed at least ten times. The chain is built from TRBV5-1 and TRBJ2-2; D is perhaps TRBD1 (5 bases). This CDR3 region has 15 residues. CDR1 and CDR2 from the germline V gene are SGHRS and YFSETQ. V shed 4 bases and J shed 4 bases, with 14 bases lying between them. In DNA, the CDR3 is TGCGCCAGCAGCCAGCAGGGCGGCGGCACCGGGGAGCTGTTTTTT. Translating gives CASSQQGGGTGELFF.

This clonotype was found a few times. The chain carries TRBV20-1 and TRBJ2-1, with 10 bases identical to TRBD2. From germline, CDR1 is DFQATT and CDR2 SNEGSKA (reference sequence). The length of the CDR3 is 15 residues. The V gene end was trimmed by 0 bases and the J gene end by 9 bases; junction bases not matched to a gene: 8. CDR3: CSARDERGGGGEQFF. The CDR3 DNA follows: TGCAGTGCTAGAGACGAGCGGGGGGGGGGGGGTGAGCAGTTCTTC.

This chain connects TRBV5-6 to TRBJ2-2; unclear D gene. Trimming pared 0 bases from V and 3 bases from J, leaving 6 bases between. Germline V gives CDR1 SGHDT, CDR2 YYEEEE. CDR3 length equals 14 residues. DNA of the CDR3: TGTGCCAGCAGCTTGGCACGGTACACCGGGGAGCTGTTTTTT. Translation gives CASSLARYTGELFF.

The chain joins TRBV6-4 to TRBJ2-3; 7 bases are shared with TRBD2. The V gene end was trimmed by 3 bases and the J gene end by 1 base; junction bases not matched to a gene: 4. Germline V CDR1 and CDR2: MRHNA, SNTAGT. The CDR3 has 15 residues. CDR3 sequence: CASSEVAGGTDTQYF. CDR3 in DNA: TGTGCCAGCAGTGAAGTGGCGGGGGGCACAGATACGCAGTATTTT.

The sample holds many counts of this clonotype. The chain recombines TRBV20-1 with TRBJ2-7; 7 nucleotides align to TRBD1. Trimming at V came to 5 bases and at J to 2 bases, leaving 12 bases not matched to a gene. This CDR3 is built from 15 residues. Looked up from germline, CDR1 is DFQATT and CDR2 is SNEGSKA (reference sequence). Written as DNA, the CDR3 is TGCAGTGCTCGCCCCTCGACAGGGAATACCTACGAGCAGTACTTC. Encoded protein: CSARPSTGNTYEQYF.

This clonotype showed up many times. The chain employs TRBV12-3 or TRBV12-4 and TRBJ1-1; no clear D. CDR3 size: 16 residues. V shed 3 bases and J shed 3 bases, with 17 bases lying between them. CDR3 nucleotide sequence: TGTGCCAGCAGTTTCCTAATACAAGGCTGGGACACTGAAGCTTTCTTT. Amino acid sequence: CASSFLIQGWDTEAFF.

This clonotype was seen at least ten times. The chain is built from TRBV5-1 and TRBJ1-1, with a tentative D call TRBD1 (6 bases). The CDR3 runs to 14 residues. Germline CDR1 is SGHRS and CDR2 is YFSETQ. Deletions cut 4 bases from V and 1 base from J, with 11 bases between. CDR3 residues: CASSARTANTEAFF. The CDR3 DNA sequence: TGCGCCAGCAGCGCGCGGACAGCGAACACTGAAGCTTTCTTT.

This clonotype has ten or more counts. The chain couples TRBV20-1 to TRBJ2-7; either TRBD1 or TRBD2 may supply D (5 bases each). This CDR3 comprises 16 residues. Germline V CDR1 and CDR2: DFQATT, SNEGSKA (reference sequence). V was cut by 3 bases and J by 0 bases, with 18 bases left in between. CDR3 region: CSARGHRDRSSYEQYF. The CDR3 DNA is TGCAGTGCTAGGGGTCACCGGGACCGCAGCTCCTACGAGCAGTACTTC.

In its sample, this clonotype was seen a few times. The chain uses TRBV27 and TRBJ1-6; D remains ambiguous. V lost 4 bases, J lost 9 bases, and 7 bases lay in between. Per germline, CDR1 MNHEY and CDR2 SMNVEV (reference sequence). The CDR3 extends over 12 amino acids. This chain's CDR3 is CASSSGGSPLHF. In DNA, the CDR3 is TGTGCCAGCAGTTCTGGTGGTTCACCCCTCCACTTT.

This rearrangement joins TRBV7-9 to TRBJ2-7, with 11 bases identical to TRBD1. Germline CDR1 is SEHNR and CDR2 is FQNEAQ (reference sequence). J lost 6 bases, V lost 3 bases, and 4 bases had no gene match. CDR3 length equals 14 residues. The CDR3 reads CASSFPGTGGEQYF. The DNA of the CDR3 is TGTGCCAGCAGCTTTCCCGGGACAGGGGGCGAGCAGTACTTC.